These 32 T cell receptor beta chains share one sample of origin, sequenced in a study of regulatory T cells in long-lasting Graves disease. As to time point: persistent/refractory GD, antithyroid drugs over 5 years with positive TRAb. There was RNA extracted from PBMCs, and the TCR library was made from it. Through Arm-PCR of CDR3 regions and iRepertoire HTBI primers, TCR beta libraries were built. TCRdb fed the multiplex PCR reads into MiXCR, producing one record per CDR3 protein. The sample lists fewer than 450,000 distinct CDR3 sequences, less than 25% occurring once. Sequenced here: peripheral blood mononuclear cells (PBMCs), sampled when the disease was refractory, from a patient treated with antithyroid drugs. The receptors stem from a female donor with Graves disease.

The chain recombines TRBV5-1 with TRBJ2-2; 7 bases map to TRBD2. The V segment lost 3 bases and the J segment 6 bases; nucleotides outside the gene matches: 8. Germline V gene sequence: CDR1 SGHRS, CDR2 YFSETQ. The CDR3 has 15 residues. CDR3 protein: CASSWWSRGAGELFF. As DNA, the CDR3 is TGCGCCAGCAGCTGGTGGTCTCGGGGGGCCGGGGAGCTGTTTTTT.

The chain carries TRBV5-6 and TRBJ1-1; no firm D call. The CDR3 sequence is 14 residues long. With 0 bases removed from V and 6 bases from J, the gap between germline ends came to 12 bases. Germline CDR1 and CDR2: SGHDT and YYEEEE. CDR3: CASSLVAGVAEAFF. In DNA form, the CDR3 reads TGTGCCAGCAGCTTGGTGGCTGGAGTCGCTGAAGCTTTCTTT.

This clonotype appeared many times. CDR3 region: CASSPGALAGANVLTF. The CDR3 coding sequence is TGTGCCAGCAGCCCGGGGGCTCTGGCTGGGGCCAACGTCCTGACTTTC. This rearrangement joins TRBV7-6 to TRBJ2-6; D is possibly TRBD1 or TRBD2 (6 bases each). The CDR3 contains 16 residues. Per the germline V gene, CDR1 is SGHVS and CDR2 is FNYEAQ. Between the trimmed V and J ends, which lost 5 bases and 2 bases, there was a span of 13 bases.

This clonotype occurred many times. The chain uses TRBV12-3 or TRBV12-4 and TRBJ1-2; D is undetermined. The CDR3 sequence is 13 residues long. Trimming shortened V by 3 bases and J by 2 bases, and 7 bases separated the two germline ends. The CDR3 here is CASSLNSNYGYTF. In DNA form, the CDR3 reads TGTGCCAGCAGTTTGAACTCAAACTATGGCTACACCTTC.

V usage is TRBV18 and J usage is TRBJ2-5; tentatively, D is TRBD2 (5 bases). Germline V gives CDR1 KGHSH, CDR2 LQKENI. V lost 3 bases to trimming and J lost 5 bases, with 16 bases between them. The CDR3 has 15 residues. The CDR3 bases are TGTGCCAGCTCACCCCCCGGGGTCCGAAGGGAGACCCAGTACTTC. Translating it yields CASSPPGVRRETQYF.

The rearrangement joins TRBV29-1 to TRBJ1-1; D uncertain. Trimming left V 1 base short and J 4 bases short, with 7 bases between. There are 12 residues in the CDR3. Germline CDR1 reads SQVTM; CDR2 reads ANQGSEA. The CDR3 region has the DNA TGCAGCGTTGAAGTCGGCCCCACTGAAGCTTTCTTT. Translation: CSVEVGPTEAFF.

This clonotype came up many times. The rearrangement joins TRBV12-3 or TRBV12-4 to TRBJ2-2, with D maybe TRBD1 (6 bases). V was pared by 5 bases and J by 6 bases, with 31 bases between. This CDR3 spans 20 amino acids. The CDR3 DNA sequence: TGTGCCAGCAGTAGACAGGCCTTGCGATTACTAGTGGGGCGGTCCGGGGAGCTGTTTTTT. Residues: CASSRQALRLLVGRSGELFF.

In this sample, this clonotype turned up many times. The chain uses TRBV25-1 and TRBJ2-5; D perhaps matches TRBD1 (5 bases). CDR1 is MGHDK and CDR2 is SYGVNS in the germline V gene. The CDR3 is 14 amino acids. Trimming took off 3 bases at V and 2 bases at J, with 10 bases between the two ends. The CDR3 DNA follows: TGTGCCAGCAGTGATCCAGGGTGGCAAGAGACCCAGTACTTC. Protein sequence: CASSDPGWQETQYF. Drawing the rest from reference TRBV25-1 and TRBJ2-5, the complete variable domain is EADIYQTPRYLVIGTGKKITLECSQTMGHDKMYWYQQDPGMELHLIHYSYGVNSTEKGDLSSESTVSRIRTEHFPLTLESARPSHTSQYLCASSDPGWQETQYFGPGTRLLVL.

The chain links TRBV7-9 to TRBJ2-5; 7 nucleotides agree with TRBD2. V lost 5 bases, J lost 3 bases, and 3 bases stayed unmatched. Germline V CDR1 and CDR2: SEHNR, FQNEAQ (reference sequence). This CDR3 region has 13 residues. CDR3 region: CASSGLVEETQYF. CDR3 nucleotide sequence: TGTGCCAGCAGCGGACTAGTAGAAGAGACCCAGTACTTC.

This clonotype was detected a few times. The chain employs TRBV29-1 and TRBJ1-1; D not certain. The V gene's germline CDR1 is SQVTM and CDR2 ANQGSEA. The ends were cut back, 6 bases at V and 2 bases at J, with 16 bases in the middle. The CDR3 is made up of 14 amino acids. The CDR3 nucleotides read TGCAGCGTAGCTATGCCCCGGGGAAACACTGAAGCTTTCTTT. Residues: CSVAMPRGNTEAFF.

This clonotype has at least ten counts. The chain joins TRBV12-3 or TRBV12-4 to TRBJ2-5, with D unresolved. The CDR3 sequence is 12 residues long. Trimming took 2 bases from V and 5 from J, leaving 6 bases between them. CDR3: CASSLPRETQYF. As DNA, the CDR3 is TGTGCCAGCAGTTTACCCCGGGAGACCCAGTACTTC.

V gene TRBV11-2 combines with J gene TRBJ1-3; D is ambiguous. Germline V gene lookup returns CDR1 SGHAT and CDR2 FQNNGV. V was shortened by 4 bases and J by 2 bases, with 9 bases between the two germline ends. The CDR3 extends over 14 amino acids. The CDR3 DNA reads TGTGCCAGCAGCTCCCCGGGAGCTGGAAACACCATATATTTT. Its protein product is CASSSPGAGNTIYF.

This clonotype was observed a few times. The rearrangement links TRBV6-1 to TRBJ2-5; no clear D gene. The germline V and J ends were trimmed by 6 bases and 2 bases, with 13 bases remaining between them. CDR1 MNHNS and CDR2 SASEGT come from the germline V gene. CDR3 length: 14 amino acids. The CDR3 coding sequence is TGTGCCAGCAGGAATTCCGGCAGTCAAGAGACCCAGTACTTC. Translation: CASRNSGSQETQYF.

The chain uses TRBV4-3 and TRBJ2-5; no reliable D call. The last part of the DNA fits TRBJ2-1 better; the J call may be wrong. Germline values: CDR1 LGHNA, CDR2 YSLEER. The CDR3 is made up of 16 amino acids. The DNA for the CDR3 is TGCGCCAGCAGCCAAGATATGCAGGCGAGGACCAATGAGCAGTTCTTC. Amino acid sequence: CASSQDMQARTNEQFF.

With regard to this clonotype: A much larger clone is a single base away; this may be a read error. The CDR3 DNA is TGTGCCAGCAGTTCCGCCCCAGGTGGTAGCGGGAGATACAGGACCTACGAGCAGTACTTC. Amino acid sequence: CASSSAPGGSGRYRTYEQYF. The chain uses TRBV6-5 and TRBJ2-7, with 9 bases aligning to TRBD2. CDR3 length: 20 residues. J gave up 2 bases and V 4 bases, and 21 bases lay outside the gene matches. The germline V gene has CDR1 MNHEY and CDR2 SVGAGI.

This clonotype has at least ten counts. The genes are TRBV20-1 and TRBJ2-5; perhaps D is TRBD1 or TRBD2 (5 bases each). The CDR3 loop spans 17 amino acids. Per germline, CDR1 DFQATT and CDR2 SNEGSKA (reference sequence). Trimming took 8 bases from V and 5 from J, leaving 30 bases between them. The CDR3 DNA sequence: TGCAGTCCTAATAATGACCCGGGGCGGACTGCAGGGGAGACCCAGTACTTC. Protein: CSPNNDPGRTAGETQYF.

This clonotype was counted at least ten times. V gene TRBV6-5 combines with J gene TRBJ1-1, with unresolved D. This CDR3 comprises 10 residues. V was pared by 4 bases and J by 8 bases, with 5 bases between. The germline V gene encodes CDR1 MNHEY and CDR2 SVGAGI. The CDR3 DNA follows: TGTGCCAGCAGTTTGTTGGAAGCTTTCTTT. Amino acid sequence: CASSLLEAFF.

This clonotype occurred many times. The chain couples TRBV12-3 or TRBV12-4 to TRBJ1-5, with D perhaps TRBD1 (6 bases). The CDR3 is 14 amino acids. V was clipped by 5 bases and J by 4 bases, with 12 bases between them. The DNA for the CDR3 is TGTGCCAGCAGTCCTCAGGGGATTAATCAGCCCCAGCATTTT. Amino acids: CASSPQGINQPQHF.

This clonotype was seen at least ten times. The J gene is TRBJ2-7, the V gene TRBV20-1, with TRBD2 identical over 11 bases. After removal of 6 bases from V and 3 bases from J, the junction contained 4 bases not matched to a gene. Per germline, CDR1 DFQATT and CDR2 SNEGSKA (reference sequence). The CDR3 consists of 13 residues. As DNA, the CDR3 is TGCAGTGCGGACCTAGCGGGAGGCTACGAGCAGTACTTC. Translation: CSADLAGGYEQYF.

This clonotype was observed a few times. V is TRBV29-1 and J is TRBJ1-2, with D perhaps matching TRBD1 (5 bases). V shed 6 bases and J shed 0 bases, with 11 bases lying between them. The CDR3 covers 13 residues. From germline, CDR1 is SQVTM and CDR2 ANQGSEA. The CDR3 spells CSVYMGPNYGYTF. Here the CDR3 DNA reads TGCAGCGTCTACATGGGACCTAACTATGGCTACACCTTC.

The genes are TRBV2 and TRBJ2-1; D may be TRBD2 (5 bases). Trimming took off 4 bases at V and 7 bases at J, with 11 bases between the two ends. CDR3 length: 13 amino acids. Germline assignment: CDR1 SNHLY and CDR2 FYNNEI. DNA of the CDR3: TGTGCCAGCAGTGTTTCGGGGTGGAATGAGCAGTTCTTC. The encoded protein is CASSVSGWNEQFF.

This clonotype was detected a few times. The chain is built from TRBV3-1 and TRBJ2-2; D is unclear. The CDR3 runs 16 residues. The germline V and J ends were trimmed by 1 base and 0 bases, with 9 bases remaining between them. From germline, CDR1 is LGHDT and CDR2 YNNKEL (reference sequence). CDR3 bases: TGTGCCAGCAGCCAAGTTGAGCAGCCGAACACCGGGGAGCTGTTTTTT. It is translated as CASSQVEQPNTGELFF.

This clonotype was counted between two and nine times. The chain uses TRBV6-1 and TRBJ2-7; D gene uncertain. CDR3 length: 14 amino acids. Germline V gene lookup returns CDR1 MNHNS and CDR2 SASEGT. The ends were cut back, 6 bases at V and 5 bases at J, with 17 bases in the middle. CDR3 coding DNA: TGTGCCAGCAGGGTCTCTCCCCCGATTAACGAGCAGTACTTC. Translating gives CASRVSPPINEQYF.

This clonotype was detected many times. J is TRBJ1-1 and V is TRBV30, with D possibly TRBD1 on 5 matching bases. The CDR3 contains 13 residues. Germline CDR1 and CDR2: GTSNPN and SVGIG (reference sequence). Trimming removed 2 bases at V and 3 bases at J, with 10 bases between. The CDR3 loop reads CAWSRQRYTEAFF. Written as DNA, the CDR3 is TGTGCCTGGAGTCGACAGAGGTACACTGAAGCTTTCTTT. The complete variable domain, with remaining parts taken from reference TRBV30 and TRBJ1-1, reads SQTIHQWPATLVQPVGSPLSLECTVEGTSNPNLYWYRQAAGRGLQLLFYSVGIGQISSEVPQNLSASRPQDRQFILSSKKLLLSDSGFYLCAWSRQRYTEAFFGQGTRLTVV.

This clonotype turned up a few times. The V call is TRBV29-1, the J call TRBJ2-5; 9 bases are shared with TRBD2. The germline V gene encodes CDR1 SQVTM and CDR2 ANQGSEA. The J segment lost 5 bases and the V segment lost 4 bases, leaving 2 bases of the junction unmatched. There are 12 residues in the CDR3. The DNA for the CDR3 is TGCAGCGTTGTACTAGCGGGTGAGACCCAGTACTTC. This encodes CSVVLAGETQYF.

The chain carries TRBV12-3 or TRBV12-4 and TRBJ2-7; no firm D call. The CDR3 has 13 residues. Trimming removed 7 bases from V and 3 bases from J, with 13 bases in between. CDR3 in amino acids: CASTGPDLYEQYF. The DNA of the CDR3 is TGTGCCAGCACAGGCCCGGACCTCTACGAGCAGTACTTC.

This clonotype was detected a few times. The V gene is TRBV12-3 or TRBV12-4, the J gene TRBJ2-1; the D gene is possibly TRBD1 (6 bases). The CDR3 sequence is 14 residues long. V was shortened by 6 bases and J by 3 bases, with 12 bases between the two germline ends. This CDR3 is CASSDRDNYNEQFF. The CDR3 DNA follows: TGTGCCAGCAGCGATCGGGACAACTACAATGAGCAGTTCTTC.

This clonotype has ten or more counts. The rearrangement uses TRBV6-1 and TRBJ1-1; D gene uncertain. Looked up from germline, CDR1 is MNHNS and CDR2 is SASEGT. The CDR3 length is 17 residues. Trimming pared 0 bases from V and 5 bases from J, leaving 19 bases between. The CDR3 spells CASSEASGLRRNTEAFF. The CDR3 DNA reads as TGTGCCAGCAGTGAAGCCAGCGGACTCAGGAGGAATACTGAAGCTTTCTTT.

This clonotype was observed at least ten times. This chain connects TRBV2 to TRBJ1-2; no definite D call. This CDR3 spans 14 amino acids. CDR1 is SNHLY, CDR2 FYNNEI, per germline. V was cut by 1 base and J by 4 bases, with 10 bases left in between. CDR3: CASSEVTGTYGYTF. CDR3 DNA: TGTGCCAGCAGTGAAGTCACGGGAACCTATGGCTACACCTTC.

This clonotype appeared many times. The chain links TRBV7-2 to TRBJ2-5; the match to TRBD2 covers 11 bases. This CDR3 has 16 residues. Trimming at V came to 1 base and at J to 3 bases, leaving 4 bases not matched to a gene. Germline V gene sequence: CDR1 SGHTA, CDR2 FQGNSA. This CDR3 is CASSLVGLAAKETQYF. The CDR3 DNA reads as TGTGCCAGCAGCTTAGTGGGACTAGCGGCTAAAGAGACCCAGTACTTC.

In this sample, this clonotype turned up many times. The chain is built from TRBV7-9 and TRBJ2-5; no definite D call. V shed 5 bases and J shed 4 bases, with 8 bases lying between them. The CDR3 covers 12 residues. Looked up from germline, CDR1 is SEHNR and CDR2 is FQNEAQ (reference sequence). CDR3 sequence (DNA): TGTGCCAGCAGCCTCATTCGAGAGACCCAGTACTTC. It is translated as CASSLIRETQYF.

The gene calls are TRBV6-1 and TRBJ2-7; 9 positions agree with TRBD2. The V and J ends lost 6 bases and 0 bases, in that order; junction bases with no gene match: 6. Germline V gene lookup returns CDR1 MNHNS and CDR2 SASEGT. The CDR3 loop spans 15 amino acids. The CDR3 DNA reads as TGTGCCAGCAGGCGGGAGGGCAAAAGCTCCTACGAGCAGTACTTC. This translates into CASRREGKSSYEQYF.